This TCR beta chain originates from a study of blood T cell repertoires in COVID-19. Study details: The study drew acute and convalescent COVID-19 samples from the United States, Italy and Spain.

Original processing methods: Reference gene primer amplification yielded estimated nucleated cell counts. Libraries were prepared by immunoSEQ multiplex PCR; TCRdb keeps only in-frame clonotypes and omits some of them. V, J and clone size are those of that table, while D and trimming were read from the DNA. The sample consists of about 280,000 clones, nearly 90% of them appearing once. The cohort comprised adults aged about 18 to 100 years residing in under 25 US areas. The study assigned cohorts using participant-reported clinical history. The germline CDR1 and CDR2 sequences are GTSNPN and SVGIG (reference sequence). V lost 2 bases, J lost 2 bases, and 11 bases lay in between. The CDR3 spans 14 residues.

The receptor was isolated from a woman under 30 with acute COVID-19. The rearrangement links TRBV30 to TRBJ2-3; perhaps TRBD2 as D (5 bases). Sequencing was carried out using PBMCs or T cells enriched from blood (not recorded which). The CDR3 DNA follows: TGTGCCTGGAGTTCAGGACTGGACACAGATACGCAGTATTTT. This sequence encodes CAWSSGLDTDTQYF.